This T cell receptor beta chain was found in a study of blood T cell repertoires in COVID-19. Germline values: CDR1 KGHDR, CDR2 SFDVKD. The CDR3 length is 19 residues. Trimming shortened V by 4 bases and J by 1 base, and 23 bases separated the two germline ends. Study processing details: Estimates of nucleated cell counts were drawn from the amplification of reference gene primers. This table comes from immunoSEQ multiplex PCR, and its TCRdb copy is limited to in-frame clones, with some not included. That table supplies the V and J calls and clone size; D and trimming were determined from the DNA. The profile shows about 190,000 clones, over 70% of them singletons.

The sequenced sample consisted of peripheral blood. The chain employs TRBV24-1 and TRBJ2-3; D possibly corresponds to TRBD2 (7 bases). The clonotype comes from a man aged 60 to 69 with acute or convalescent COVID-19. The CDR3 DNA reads TGTGCCACCAGTGACTCCTCGGGGGGCGTCTATCTTCGCACAGATACGCAGTATTTT. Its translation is CATSDSSGGVYLRTDTQYF.